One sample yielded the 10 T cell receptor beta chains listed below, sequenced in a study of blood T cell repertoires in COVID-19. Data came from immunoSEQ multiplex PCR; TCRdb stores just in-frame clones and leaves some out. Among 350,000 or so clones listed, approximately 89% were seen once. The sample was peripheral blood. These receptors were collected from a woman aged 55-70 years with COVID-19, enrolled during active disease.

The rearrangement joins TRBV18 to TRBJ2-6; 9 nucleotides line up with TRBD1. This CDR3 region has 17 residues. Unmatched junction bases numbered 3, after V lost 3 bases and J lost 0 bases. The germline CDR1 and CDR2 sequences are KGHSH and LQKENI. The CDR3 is CASSPGQGLSGANVLTF. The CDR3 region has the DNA TGTGCCAGCTCACCGGGACAGGGCCTCTCTGGGGCCAACGTCCTGACTTTC.

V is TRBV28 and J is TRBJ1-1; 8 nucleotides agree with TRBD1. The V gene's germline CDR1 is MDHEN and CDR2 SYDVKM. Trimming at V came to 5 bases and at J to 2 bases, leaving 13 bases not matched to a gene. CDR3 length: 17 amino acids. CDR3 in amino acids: CASSRYAGGTLNTEAFF. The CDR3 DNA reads TGTGCCAGCAGTAGGTATGCAGGGGGCACGTTAAACACTGAAGCTTTCTTT.

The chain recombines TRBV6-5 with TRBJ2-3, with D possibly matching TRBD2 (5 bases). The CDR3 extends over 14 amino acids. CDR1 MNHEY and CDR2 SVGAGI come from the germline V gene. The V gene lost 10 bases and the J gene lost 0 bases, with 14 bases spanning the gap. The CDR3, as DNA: TGTGCCACCAGAAGCGGCGTCAGCACAGATACGCAGTATTTT. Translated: CATRSGVSTDTQYF.

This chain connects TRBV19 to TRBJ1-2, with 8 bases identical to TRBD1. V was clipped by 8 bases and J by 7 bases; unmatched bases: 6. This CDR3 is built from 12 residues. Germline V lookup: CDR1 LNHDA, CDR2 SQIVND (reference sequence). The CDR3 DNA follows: TGTGCCAGTCTTCAGGGGGCAGGTGGCTACACCTTC. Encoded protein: CASLQGAGGYTF.

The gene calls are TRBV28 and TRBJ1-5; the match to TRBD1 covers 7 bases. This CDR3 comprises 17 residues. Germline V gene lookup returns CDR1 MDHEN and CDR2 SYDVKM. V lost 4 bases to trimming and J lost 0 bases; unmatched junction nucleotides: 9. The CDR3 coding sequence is TGTGCCAGCAGTTCACAGGGACAGCCGTATAGCAATCAGCCCCAGCATTTT. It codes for CASSSQGQPYSNQPQHF.

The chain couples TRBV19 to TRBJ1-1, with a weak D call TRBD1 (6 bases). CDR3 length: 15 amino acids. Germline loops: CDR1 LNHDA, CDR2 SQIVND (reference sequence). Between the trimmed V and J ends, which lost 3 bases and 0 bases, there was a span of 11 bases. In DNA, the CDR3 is TGTGCCAGTAGTATCTCAGGGGCCCTGAACACTGAAGCTTTCTTT. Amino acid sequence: CASSISGALNTEAFF.

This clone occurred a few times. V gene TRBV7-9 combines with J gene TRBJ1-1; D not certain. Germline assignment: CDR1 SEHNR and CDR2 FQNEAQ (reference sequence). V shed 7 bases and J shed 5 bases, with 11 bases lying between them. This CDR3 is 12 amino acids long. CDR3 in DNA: TGTGCCAGCAAGAAAGAGGTTACTGAAGCTTTCTTT. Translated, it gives CASKKEVTEAFF.

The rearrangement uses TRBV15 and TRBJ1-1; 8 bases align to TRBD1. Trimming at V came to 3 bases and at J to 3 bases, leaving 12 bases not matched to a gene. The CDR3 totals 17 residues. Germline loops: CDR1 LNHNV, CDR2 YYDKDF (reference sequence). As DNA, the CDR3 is TGTGCCACCAGCAGTCCGACAGGGGTACGGACTGACACTGAAGCTTTCTTT. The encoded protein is CATSSPTGVRTDTEAFF. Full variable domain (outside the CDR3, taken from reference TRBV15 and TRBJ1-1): DAMVIQNPRYQVTQFGKPVTLSCSQTLNHNVMYWYQQKSSQAPKLLFHYYDKDFNNEADTPDNFQSRRPNTSFCFLDIRSPGLGDTAMYLCATSSPTGVRTDTEAFFGQGTRLTVV.

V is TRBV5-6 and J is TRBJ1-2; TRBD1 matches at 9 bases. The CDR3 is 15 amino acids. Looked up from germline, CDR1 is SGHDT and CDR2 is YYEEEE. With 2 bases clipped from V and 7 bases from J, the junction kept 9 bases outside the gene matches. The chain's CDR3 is CASSFRDRVNGGYTF. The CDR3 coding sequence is TGTGCCAGCAGCTTTAGGGACAGGGTGAACGGTGGCTACACCTTC.

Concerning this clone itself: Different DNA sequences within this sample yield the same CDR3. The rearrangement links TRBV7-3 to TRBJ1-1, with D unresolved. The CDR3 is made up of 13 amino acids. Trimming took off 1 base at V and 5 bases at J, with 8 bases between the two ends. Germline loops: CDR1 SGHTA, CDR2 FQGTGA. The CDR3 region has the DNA TGTGCCAGCAGCTTAAGGGGAGGGACTGAAGCTTTCTTT. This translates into CASSLRGGTEAFF.